Following are 14 T cell receptor beta chains from one sample sequenced in a study of blood T cell repertoires in COVID-19. Sequencing was performed with immunoSEQ multiplex PCR; in TCRdb, only in-frame clones are kept and a portion is missing. This table holds about 230,000 clones, around 80% found once. The sequenced material came from peripheral blood. The receptors derive from a man aged 40-49 years who had recovered from COVID-19.

V is TRBV5-6 and J is TRBJ2-5, with 9 bases fitting TRBD2. The CDR3 has 16 residues. Unmatched junction bases numbered 13, after V lost 6 bases and J lost 4 bases. Germline lookup yields CDR1 SGHDT and CDR2 YYEEEE. In DNA form, the CDR3 reads TGTGCCAGCACCCTTGTTAGCGGGAGATTTGGAGAGACCCAGTACTTC. Amino acid sequence: CASTLVSGRFGETQYF.

The V gene is TRBV11-3, the J gene TRBJ1-1, with 7 bases aligning to TRBD1. CDR1 and CDR2 from the germline V gene are SGHNT and YENEEA. This CDR3 comprises 14 residues. Trimming removed 5 bases from V and 1 base from J; junction bases left unmatched: 4. The CDR3 sequence is CASSSPGGNTEAFF. The CDR3 nucleotides are TGTGCCAGCAGCAGTCCAGGGGGGAACACTGAAGCTTTCTTT.

The sample holds many counts of this clone. V and J are TRBV7-8 and TRBJ1-5; D is uncertain. CDR3 length: 15 amino acids. Germline CDR1 reads SGHVS; CDR2 reads FQNEAQ. Trimming took 5 bases from V and 0 from J, leaving 11 bases between them. CDR3 DNA sequence: TGTGCCAGCAGCCCCCGGACTGCTAGCAATCAGCCCCAGCATTTT. It yields the protein CASSPRTASNQPQHF.

The V call is TRBV27, the J call TRBJ2-2; 7 bases align to TRBD2. Germline V gene data show CDR1 as MNHEY and CDR2 as SMNVEV (reference sequence). The CDR3 has 16 residues. Trimming at V came to 1 base and at J to 0 bases, leaving 2 bases not matched to a gene. The CDR3 loop is CASSLYGGSNTGELFF. CDR3 DNA sequence: TGTGCCAGCAGTTTATACGGGGGGTCGAACACCGGGGAGCTGTTTTTT.

This sequence joins TRBV5-1 and TRBJ2-1; the match to TRBD2 covers 9 bases. This CDR3 has 17 amino acids. Germline V lookup: CDR1 SGHRS, CDR2 YFSETQ. Trimming at V came to 0 bases and at J to 7 bases, leaving 11 bases not matched to a gene. This chain's CDR3 is CASSLGLAGGPWNEQFF. CDR3 in DNA: TGCGCCAGCAGCTTGGGGCTGGCGGGAGGGCCCTGGAATGAGCAGTTCTTC.

The CDR3 nucleotides read TGTGCCAGTAGTATTTTACAGTTTAATGAAAAACTGTTTTTT. Its protein is CASSILQFNEKLFF. This rearrangement joins TRBV19 to TRBJ1-4; D ambiguous. Trimming took off 3 bases at V and 4 bases at J, with 9 bases between the two ends. This CDR3 has 14 residues. The germline V gene has CDR1 LNHDA and CDR2 SQIVND (reference sequence).

This chain connects TRBV7-9 to TRBJ2-3; TRBD2 might be the D (5 bases). Germline CDR1 reads SEHNR; CDR2 reads FQNEAQ (reference sequence). The CDR3 sequence is 12 residues long. Trimming stripped 5 bases from V and 4 bases from J, with 7 bases between. The CDR3 DNA sequence: TGTGCCAGCAGCCCCGGGGCAGATACGCAGTATTTT. This codes for CASSPGADTQYF.

The chain combines TRBV5-1 with TRBJ2-5; TRBD1 is a possible D gene (5 bases). The V end was cut by 1 base, the J end by 6 bases, with 13 bases between. The germline V gene encodes CDR1 SGHRS and CDR2 YFSETQ. This CDR3 is built from 14 residues. The DNA for the CDR3 is TGCGCCAGCAGCTTGACCTCAGGGTTCCAGACCCAGTACTTC. This codes for CASSLTSGFQTQYF.

J is TRBJ1-1 and V is TRBV9; possibly TRBD1 for D (6 bases). V dropped 4 bases and J dropped 1 base, with 8 bases sitting between them. Looked up from germline, CDR1 is SGDLS and CDR2 is YYNGEE. CDR3 length: 13 residues. CDR3 sequence reads: CASSRGANTEAFF. For the CDR3, the DNA is TGTGCCAGCAGCCGGGGGGCGAACACTGAAGCTTTCTTT. Supplemented by reference TRBV9 and TRBJ1-1, the full variable domain reads DSGVTQTPKHLITATGQRVTLRCSPRSGDLSVYWYQQSLDQGLQFLIQYYNGEERAKGNILERFSAQQFPDLHSELNLSSLELGDSALYFCASSRGANTEAFFGQGTRLTVV.

The chain carries TRBV4-1 and TRBJ2-6, with 7 positions matching TRBD1. Germline V gene sequence: CDR1 MGHRA, CDR2 YSYEKL. V lost 1 base to trimming and J lost 2 bases; unmatched junction nucleotides: 2. This CDR3 is 16 amino acids long. The DNA of the CDR3 is TGCGCCAGCAGCCAAGGTCAGGGGGCTGGGGCCAACGTCCTGACTTTC. Amino acids: CASSQGQGAGANVLTF.

This rearrangement joins TRBV6-1 to TRBJ2-7, with D tentatively TRBD1 (6 bases). The CDR3 covers 13 residues. Germline V gene sequence: CDR1 MNHNS, CDR2 SASEGT. Trimming cost V 3 bases and J 3 bases, with 9 bases left between them. The CDR3 reads CASSETGVYEQYF. The CDR3 DNA follows: TGTGCCAGCAGTGAGACAGGCGTCTACGAGCAGTACTTC.

V gene TRBV7-6 combines with J gene TRBJ1-2; D might be TRBD1 (5 bases). V was shortened by 5 bases and J by 5 bases, with 18 bases between the two germline ends. There are 15 residues in the CDR3. Germline V CDR1 and CDR2: SGHVS, FNYEAQ. In DNA form, the CDR3 reads TGTGCCAGCAGCAATCCTCTTGGGGGGGGTTATGGCTACACCTTC. The encoded protein is CASSNPLGGGYGYTF.

This rearrangement joins TRBV6-2 or TRBV6-3 to TRBJ2-3; 8 bases agree with TRBD1. Trimming took 4 bases from V and 5 from J; bases not matched to a gene: 11. The CDR3 totals 16 residues. Per germline, CDR1 MNHEY and CDR2 SVGEGT. The CDR3 sequence is CASSSTGDRWRDTQYF. Written as DNA, the CDR3 is TGTGCCAGCAGTTCTACGGGGGACAGGTGGAGAGATACGCAGTATTTT.

The CDR3 sequence is CASSQDWGRVDSPLHF. The CDR3 DNA reads as TGCGCCAGCAGCCAAGATTGGGGCAGGGTAGATTCACCCCTCCACTTT. The J gene is TRBJ1-6, the V gene TRBV4-3; D may be TRBD1 (5 bases). Germline CDR1 reads LGHNA; CDR2 reads YSLEER. The CDR3 has 16 residues. V dropped 0 bases and J dropped 8 bases, with 14 bases sitting between them.